The 3 T cell receptor beta chains below all came from one sample that was sequenced in a study of type 1 regulatory T cells. Antigen specificity for these receptors is unknown. TCRdb analysed the reads with MiXCR anew, one entry per CDR3 protein. Here the sample spans about 62,000 distinct CDR3 sequences, 55% to 65% being singletons. Material: cultured non-Tr1 T cells, either the whole culture or a sorted T cell fraction (not recorded which). The source is a human donor in good health.

V and J are TRBV7-3 and TRBJ2-3; no definite D call. The CDR3 runs to 17 residues. Germline V lookup: CDR1 SGHTA, CDR2 FQGTGA. The V end lost 0 bases, the J end lost 0 bases, and 13 bases lay between the germline ends. The CDR3 DNA sequence: TGTGCCAGCAGCTTAACCCTCGGTGCGGCTAGCACAGATACGCAGTATTTT. It yields the protein CASSLTLGAASTDTQYF.

V gene TRBV12-3 or TRBV12-4 combines with J gene TRBJ1-4; 10 nucleotides match TRBD1. This CDR3 contains 17 residues. Trimming took 6 bases from V and 7 from J; bases not matched to a gene: 14. The CDR3 region has the DNA TGTGCCAGCAGGCCAAATCGACAGGGGGCGCGGAGTGAAAAACTGTTTTTT. It yields the protein CASRPNRQGARSEKLFF.

The rearrangement links TRBV20-1 to TRBJ2-5; 9 nucleotides line up with TRBD2. The CDR3 has 14 residues. Germline loops: CDR1 DFQATT, CDR2 SNEGSKA (reference sequence). V was clipped by 5 bases and J by 5 bases; unmatched bases: 9. The CDR3 DNA sequence: TGCAGTGCTGAAACGGGGACTAGCCGGGAGACCCAGTACTTC. This sequence encodes CSAETGTSRETQYF.